A single sample gave rise to the 6 T cell receptor beta chains below, sequenced in a study of PD-1 blockade in mismatch repair-deficient tumors. Measured with immunoSEQ multiplex PCR; TCRdb has only the in-frame clones, and not every one. The table lists 130,000 or so clones, about 86% of them singletons. The sequencing used peripheral blood, collected 44 weeks after starting pembrolizumab. Receptors originate from an adult with mismatch repair-deficient cancer.

The chain combines TRBV9 with TRBJ2-3; D is unresolved. Trimming shortened V by 0 bases and J by 3 bases, and 11 bases separated the two germline ends. Germline V gene data show CDR1 as SGDLS and CDR2 as YYNGEE. The CDR3 spans 15 residues. The CDR3 coding sequence is TGTGCCAGCAGCGTAGCTCCTTGGTGGACAGATACGCAGTATTTT. Protein: CASSVAPWWTDTQYF.

The genes are TRBV6-6 and TRBJ2-7; maybe TRBD1 (8 bases). Trimming shortened V by 6 bases and J by 5 bases, and 17 bases separated the two germline ends. The CDR3 runs 14 residues. Per germline, CDR1 MNHNY and CDR2 SVGAGI (reference sequence). The CDR3 sequence: CASSSWTGRDEQYF. The CDR3 region has the DNA TGTGCCAGCAGCTCCTGGACAGGGAGGGACGAGCAGTACTTC.

The chain has TRBV28 and TRBJ2-3, with D tentatively TRBD1 (7 bases). Trimming removed 5 bases from V and 4 bases from J, with 16 bases in between. The germline CDR1 and CDR2 sequences are MDHEN and SYDVKM. The CDR3 runs 15 residues. The CDR3 is CASSLGQERADTQYF. The CDR3 DNA reads as TGTGCCAGCAGTCTAGGACAGGAGCGGGCAGATACGCAGTATTTT.

The chain uses TRBV5-8 and TRBJ1-1; 7 bases map to TRBD1. V trimming: 1 base; J trimming: 6 bases; junction bases outside the gene matches: 15. Germline CDR1 SGHTS, CDR2 YDEGEE. This CDR3 has 17 residues. This chain's CDR3 is CASSLLRGPHWRPEAFF. DNA of the CDR3: TGTGCCAGCAGCTTGTTAAGGGGGCCCCACTGGAGGCCTGAAGCTTTCTTT.

The chain carries TRBV18 and TRBJ2-7, with D possibly being TRBD2 (6 bases). Germline assignment: CDR1 KGHSH and CDR2 LQKENI. The CDR3 spans 16 residues. V was shortened by 0 bases and J by 3 bases, with 15 bases between the two germline ends. The CDR3 spells CASSPPGGRRDYEQYF. The CDR3 nucleotides read TGTGCCAGCTCACCACCGGGGGGACGGAGAGACTACGAGCAGTACTTC.

This clone occurred a few times. This chain connects TRBV18 to TRBJ2-1; D gene ambiguous. V was trimmed by 3 bases and J by 0 bases, leaving 9 bases between them. The CDR3 contains 15 residues. Germline lookup yields CDR1 KGHSH and CDR2 LQKENI. Here the CDR3 reads CASSPLKGSYNEQFF. In nucleotides, the CDR3 is TGTGCCAGCTCACCTCTTAAGGGCTCCTACAATGAGCAGTTCTTC.